One and the same sample provided the 19 T cell receptor beta chains below, sequenced in a study of blood T cell repertoires in COVID-19. This table comes from immunoSEQ multiplex PCR, and its TCRdb copy is limited to in-frame clones, with some not included. The data show about 100,000 clones, 70% to 90% seen once. Input material: peripheral blood. The receptors stem from a woman aged 55 to 70 with acute or convalescent COVID-19.

This rearrangement joins TRBV6-4 to TRBJ2-1; 9 nucleotides agree with TRBD2. Germline CDR1 is MRHNA and CDR2 is SNTAGT. This CDR3 has 15 residues. Trimming removed 0 bases from V and 9 bases from J; junction bases left unmatched: 6. This CDR3 is CASSDSAGGPFEQFF. The CDR3 nucleotides read TGTGCCAGCAGTGACTCCGCGGGAGGGCCCTTTGAGCAGTTCTTC.

The CDR3 loop reads CASSLGEGTEAFF. Written as DNA, the CDR3 is TGTGCCAGCAGTCTCGGGGAAGGGACTGAAGCTTTCTTT. The chain joins TRBV28 to TRBJ1-1; D call uncertain. The CDR3 has 13 residues. Trimming took 5 bases from V and 5 from J, leaving 12 bases between them. The germline gives CDR1 MDHEN, CDR2 SYDVKM.

This chain uses TRBV3-1 (or the pseudogene TRBV3-2) with TRBJ2-3; TRBD2 matches 11 bases. Trimming removed 4 bases from V and 2 bases from J; junction bases left unmatched: 2. From germline, CDR1 is LGHDT and CDR2 YNNKEL (reference sequence). The CDR3 has 15 residues. The DNA of the CDR3 is TGTGCCAGCAGCCCTAGCGGGGGGTTCACAGATACGCAGTATTTT. Its translation is CASSPSGGFTDTQYF.

The chain joins TRBV6-6 to TRBJ1-2; TRBD1 aligns across 7 bases. J was trimmed by 5 bases and V by 5 bases; bases with no gene match: 2. The CDR3 contains 12 residues. In germline, CDR1 is MNHNY, CDR2 SVGAGI (reference sequence). The CDR3 nucleotides read TGTGCCAGCAGTGAGGGACAGTATGGCTACACCTTC. It specifies CASSEGQYGYTF.

The V gene is TRBV14, the J gene TRBJ1-6, with D hard to call. Germline CDR1 SGHDN, CDR2 FVKESK. CDR3 size: 17 residues. V dropped 1 base and J dropped 0 bases, with 10 bases sitting between them. The CDR3 spells CASSQVVSSSYNSPLHF. The CDR3 DNA is TGTGCCAGCAGCCAAGTTGTCTCGAGCTCCTATAATTCACCCCTCCACTTT.

This chain connects TRBV5-1 to TRBJ2-1; 7 bases agree with TRBD2. There are 17 residues in the CDR3. Per the germline V gene, CDR1 is SGHRS and CDR2 is YFSETQ. V shed 0 bases and J 2 bases; nucleotides not matched to a gene: 8. The DNA for the CDR3 is TGCGCCAGCAGCTTGGCGCCCAGCGGGAAACCCTACAATGAGCAGTTCTTC. It translates to CASSLAPSGKPYNEQFF.

In DNA, the CDR3 is TGTGCCAGCAGTCTCCGAGTGAACACTGAAGCTTTCTTT. Translating it yields CASSLRVNTEAFF. The chain links TRBV6-2 or TRBV6-3 to TRBJ1-1; no clear D. The germline gives CDR1 MNHEY, CDR2 SVGEGT. There are 13 residues in the CDR3. The V end lost 5 bases, the J end lost 0 bases, and 7 bases lay between the germline ends.

The chain joins TRBV3-1 (or the pseudogene TRBV3-2) to TRBJ2-3, with D possibly being TRBD1 (5 bases). The CDR3 is 13 residues long. Germline loops: CDR1 LGHDT, CDR2 YNNKEL (reference sequence). Trimming took off 1 base at V and 7 bases at J, with 9 bases between the two ends. The CDR3 here is CASSQAQGYTQYF. The CDR3, as DNA: TGTGCCAGCAGCCAAGCTCAGGGATATACGCAGTATTTT.

The chain has TRBV18 and TRBJ1-1; the match to TRBD1 covers 7 bases. Germline trimming cut 1 base from V and 4 bases from J; bases unmatched to any gene: 9. The V gene's germline CDR1 is KGHSH and CDR2 LQKENI. The CDR3 totals 16 residues. CDR3 region: CASSPRQGGSGTEAFF. DNA of the CDR3: TGTGCCAGCTCACCACGACAGGGCGGCTCGGGCACTGAAGCTTTCTTT.

The rearrangement uses TRBV7-9 and TRBJ1-2; D gene uncertain. The CDR3 has 14 residues. Germline-derived CDR1 and CDR2 are SEHNR and FQNEAQ (reference sequence). V shed 4 bases and J shed 2 bases, with 11 bases lying between them. The CDR3 nucleotides are TGTGCCAGCAGCTCCTCGTCGCGGAACTATGGCTACACCTTC. Translated: CASSSSSRNYGYTF.

This clone was recorded only once. This chain uses TRBV29-1 with TRBJ2-1; 7 nucleotides agree with TRBD2. V was clipped by 6 bases and J by 2 bases; unmatched bases: 4. The CDR3 runs to 13 residues. Germline V CDR1 and CDR2: SQVTM, ANQGSEA. The CDR3 here is CSVPGLAYNEQFF. The CDR3, as DNA: TGCAGCGTGCCAGGACTAGCCTACAATGAGCAGTTCTTC.

The CDR3 bases are TGCGCCAGCAGCCAAGGGGACAGGGTTTATGAGCAGTTCTTC. Encoded protein: CASSQGDRVYEQFF. The chain joins TRBV4-1 to TRBJ2-1; 9 bases agree with TRBD1. The V segment lost 1 base and the J segment 8 bases; nucleotides outside the gene matches: 3. Germline lookup yields CDR1 MGHRA and CDR2 YSYEKL. There are 14 residues in the CDR3.

V gene TRBV9 combines with J gene TRBJ2-1; 11 bases agree with TRBD2. J was trimmed by 0 bases and V by 3 bases; bases with no gene match: 8. Germline assignment: CDR1 SGDLS and CDR2 YYNGEE. CDR3 length: 18 amino acids. DNA for the CDR3: TGTGCCAGCAGCGCGGGACTAGCGGCCTTAAGCTCCTACAATGAGCAGTTCTTC. Encoded protein: CASSAGLAALSSYNEQFF.

The chain joins TRBV5-1 to TRBJ1-2; D may be TRBD1 (5 bases). CDR1 and CDR2 from the germline V gene are SGHRS and YFSETQ. Trimming stripped 4 bases from V and 8 bases from J, with 12 bases between. The CDR3 contains 12 residues. CDR3 protein: CASSTQGEGYTF. The CDR3 nucleotides are TGCGCCAGCAGCACCCAGGGTGAAGGCTACACCTTC.

The chain joins TRBV30 to TRBJ1-1, with D possibly TRBD1 on 5 matching bases. Looked up from germline, CDR1 is GTSNPN and CDR2 is SVGIG (reference sequence). The V and J ends lost 0 bases and 4 bases respectively, with 15 bases between them. This CDR3 region has 15 residues. The CDR3, as DNA: TGTGCCTGGAGTGTACCAAGACAGAAACGCACTGAAGCTTTCTTT. Its protein is CAWSVPRQKRTEAFF.

The V call is TRBV10-3, the J call TRBJ2-7; TRBD2 aligns across 7 bases. V lost 3 bases, J lost 6 bases, and 11 bases stayed unmatched. The CDR3 is 15 amino acids. In germline, CDR1 is ENHRY, CDR2 SYGVKD. CDR3 residues: CAISEAGSQKGEQYF. The CDR3 nucleotides read TGTGCCATCAGTGAAGCGGGATCCCAAAAGGGCGAGCAGTACTTC.

Regarding this clone: An end of the junction differs from the germline gene, which may be a read error. J is TRBJ1-4 and V is TRBV6-2 or TRBV6-3; D is uncertain. In germline, CDR1 is MNHEY, CDR2 SVGEGT. CDR3 length: 13 residues. The CDR3 DNA follows: TGTGCCAGCAGTTATAGGCGGAATGAAAAGCTGTTTTTT. It specifies CASSYRRNEKLFF.

The chain couples TRBV12-3 or TRBV12-4 to TRBJ2-5, with 8 positions matching TRBD1. The CDR3 is 13 residues long. The trim removed 6 bases at V and 3 bases at J, leaving 3 bases unmatched. In nucleotides, the CDR3 is TGTGCCAGCAGCTCGACAGGGGAAGAGACCCAGTACTTC. It is translated as CASSSTGEETQYF.

V gene TRBV6-5 combines with J gene TRBJ1-1; 9 bases match TRBD1. Germline CDR1 MNHEY, CDR2 SVGAGI. This CDR3 contains 13 residues. V shed 6 bases, J shed 8 bases, and the junction held 7 bases outside the gene matches. The DNA for the CDR3 is TGTGCCAGCAGCGGCCTGACAGGGGGAGAAGCTTTCTTT. Translating gives CASSGLTGGEAFF.